This TCR beta chain was recorded in a study of blood T cell repertoires in COVID-19. As for the study in general: Samples representing acute and convalescent COVID-19 were sourced from the United States, Italy and Spain. From T cells, B-cell-depleted T cells, or PBMCs came the material, which was cDNA or gDNA.

In the authors' workflow: Reference gene primer amplification gave nucleated cell count estimates. Measured with immunoSEQ multiplex PCR; TCRdb has only the in-frame clones, and not every one. From that table come the V and J calls and clone size; the DNA was used to work out D and trimming. The sample holds tens of thousands of clones, just over 90% seen once. The germline gives CDR1 MNHEY, CDR2 SMNVEV (reference sequence). The CDR3 runs 13 residues. The V gene lost 3 bases and the J gene lost 1 base, with 6 bases spanning the gap. The TCR comes from a man aged 65-85 years with active COVID-19. The specimen was peripheral blood. The chain carries TRBV27 and TRBJ1-2; D is ambiguous. The CDR3 loop is CASSLTINYGYTF. The CDR3 region has the DNA TGTGCCAGCAGTTTGACAATTAACTATGGCTACACCTTC.